These 12 T cell receptor beta chains were all obtained from the same sample, sequenced in a study of CD8 T cells in ankylosing spondylitis. Study results and caveats: For ankylosing spondylitis blood, a TCR beta motif of under 10 highly homologous variants appeared characteristic.

From the 5' RACE reads, TCRdb called clonotypes with MiXCR, one entry per CDR3 protein. The table includes about 440,000 distinct CDR3 sequences, approximately 17% detected once. Their cognate antigens are unknown. The sample taken for sequencing was blood, either unsorted or a sorted T cell fraction (not recorded which). These TCRs come from a male donor with ankylosing spondylitis.

This sequence joins TRBV30 and TRBJ1-1; possible D gene TRBD1, 5 bases. CDR1 is GTSNPN and CDR2 is SVGIG in the germline V gene (reference sequence). This CDR3 has 12 amino acids. V lost 4 bases and J lost 1, with 7 bases in between. This CDR3 is CAWNDRNTEAFF. CDR3 DNA: TGTGCCTGGAATGACAGGAACACTGAAGCTTTCTTT. Full variable domain (outside the CDR3, taken from reference TRBV30 and TRBJ1-1): SQTIHQWPATLVQPVGSPLSLECTVEGTSNPNLYWYRQAAGRGLQLLFYSVGIGQISSEVPQNLSASRPQDRQFILSSKKLLLSDSGFYLCAWNDRNTEAFFGQGTRLTVV.

V is TRBV7-2 and J is TRBJ1-5; no clear D gene. The CDR3 is 13 residues long. V was pared by 4 bases and J by 10 bases, with 14 bases between. Germline V gene lookup returns CDR1 SGHTA and CDR2 FQGNSA. The CDR3 loop reads CASSSQGFNPQHF. The DNA for the CDR3 is TGTGCCAGCAGCTCCCAAGGGTTTAATCCCCAGCATTTT.

The chain has TRBV3-1 and TRBJ2-2; 12 positions match TRBD2. CDR1 is LGHDT and CDR2 is YNNKEL in the germline V gene (reference sequence). V dropped 0 bases and J dropped 5; count of bases not matched to a gene: 10. This CDR3 has 19 amino acids. The chain's CDR3 is CASSQDRPSGGAGTGELFF. DNA for the CDR3: TGTGCCAGCAGCCAAGATCGTCCTAGCGGGGGGGCAGGGACCGGGGAGCTGTTTTTT.

This clonotype was counted only a few times. V and J are TRBV24-1 and TRBJ1-3; 7 bases fit TRBD1. V was pared by 4 bases and J by 0 bases, with 5 bases of the junction left unmatched. Germline V gene data show CDR1 as KGHDR and CDR2 as SFDVKD. The CDR3 covers 16 residues. As DNA, the CDR3 is TGTGCCACCAGTGAGGGGGGGACAGTCTCTGGAAACACCATATATTTT. Residues: CATSEGGTVSGNTIYF.

J is TRBJ2-6 and V is TRBV6-1; D unresolved. CDR1 is MNHNS, CDR2 SASEGT, per germline. V lost 0 bases and J 3 bases, leaving 15 bases between the germline ends. The CDR3 has 18 residues. The CDR3 is CASSEAFIDALGANVLTF. In DNA form, the CDR3 reads TGTGCCAGCAGTGAAGCTTTTATTGACGCCCTTGGGGCCAACGTCCTGACTTTC.

The V call is TRBV12-3 or TRBV12-4, the J call TRBJ2-3; D gene ambiguous. Between the trimmed V and J ends, which lost 1 base and 2 bases, there was a span of 19 bases. This CDR3 comprises 18 residues. CDR3 protein: CASSLVPGSHSYTDTQYF. Here the CDR3 DNA reads TGTGCCAGCAGTTTAGTCCCTGGTAGCCACTCGTACACAGATACGCAGTATTTT.

This clonotype has a handful of counts. The V and J genes are TRBV20-1 and TRBJ1-2, with a possible D match to TRBD1 (6 bases). Germline values: CDR1 DFQATT, CDR2 SNEGSKA (reference sequence). The CDR3 has 13 residues. Trimming left V 5 bases short and J 4 bases short, with 14 bases between. The CDR3 nucleotides are TGCAGTGCTGTTGAGGGGGGGCGCTATGGCTACACCTTC. It is translated as CSAVEGGRYGYTF.

This chain joins TRBV3-1 and TRBJ1-4; 7 nucleotides align to TRBD1. V dropped 4 bases and J dropped 3; count of bases not matched to a gene: 11. This CDR3 has 17 residues. Germline V CDR1 and CDR2: LGHDT, YNNKEL (reference sequence). The CDR3 DNA reads as TGTGCCAGCAGCCCGGGACAGCATTCCTGGGCTAATGAAAAACTGTTTTTT. Its protein is CASSPGQHSWANEKLFF. The entire variable domain, with the rest obtained from reference TRBV3-1 and TRBJ1-4, is as follows: DTAVSQTPKYLVTQMGNDKSIKCEQNLGHDTMYWYKQDSKKFLKIMFSYNNKELIINETVPNRFSPKSPDKAHLNLHINSLELGDSAVYFCASSPGQHSWANEKLFFGSGTQLSVL.

This clonotype was seen many times. The chain uses TRBV7-2 and TRBJ2-7, with D hard to call. The CDR3 runs to 12 residues. Germline values: CDR1 SGHTA, CDR2 FQGNSA. Trimming cost V 1 base and J 5 bases, with 6 bases left between them. The CDR3 nucleotides read TGTGCCAGCAGCTTAGTCGTGGACGAGCAGTACTTC. Translated, it gives CASSLVVDEQYF.

This clonotype was seen a handful of times. This CDR3 reads CASSPPADRSNGYTF. The CDR3, as DNA: TGTGCCAGCTCACCACCGGCGGACAGGTCTAATGGCTACACCTTC. The chain combines TRBV18 with TRBJ1-2; 7 nucleotides match TRBD1. This CDR3 is 15 amino acids long. Germline V gene lookup returns CDR1 KGHSH and CDR2 LQKENI. Trimming cost V 0 bases and J 6 bases; bases outside gene matches: 7.

Ten or more counts support this clonotype. The rearrangement links TRBV7-9 to TRBJ2-1; 7 bases fit TRBD2. Trimming took 2 bases from V and 0 from J; bases not matched to a gene: 1. The CDR3 extends over 15 amino acids. Germline loops: CDR1 SEHNR, CDR2 FQNEAQ (reference sequence). The CDR3 sequence: CASSLRLASYNEQFF. The DNA of the CDR3 is TGTGCCAGCAGCTTACGACTAGCCTCCTACAATGAGCAGTTCTTC.

This clonotype has just a few counts. The rearrangement links TRBV6-5 to TRBJ1-2; D gene uncertain. The germline gives CDR1 MNHEY, CDR2 SVGAGI. The CDR3 is 13 amino acids. With 2 bases removed from V and 0 bases from J, the gap between germline ends came to 4 bases. CDR3 in amino acids: CASSYASNYGYTF. CDR3 nucleotides: TGTGCCAGCAGTTACGCCTCTAACTATGGCTACACCTTC.